This T cell receptor beta chain was captured in a study of blood T cell repertoires in COVID-19. The wider study: Material from acute and convalescent COVID-19 was sourced from the United States, Italy and Spain.

Per the authors' pipeline: For nucleated cells, counts were estimated from reference gene primer amplification. Sequencing was performed with immunoSEQ multiplex PCR; in TCRdb, only in-frame clones are kept and a portion is missing. Clonal size and the V and J genes are those of that table, whereas D and trimming came from the DNA. This sample has roughly 200,000 clones, with roughly 86% found just once. Participants reported their clinical history, and cohort assignment relied on those reports. The sample taken for sequencing was PBMCs or T cells enriched from blood (not recorded which). The receptor's source is a woman in her twenties or thirties with acute COVID-19.

CDR3 coding DNA: TGTGCCAGCAGGTTGTCACTAGCGCAAGAGACCCAGTACTTC. Translated: CASRLSLAQETQYF. The chain employs TRBV5-6 and TRBJ2-5; 7 nucleotides match TRBD2. The CDR3 length is 14 residues. Germline trimming cut 5 bases from V and 2 bases from J; bases unmatched to any gene: 6. In germline, CDR1 is SGHDT, CDR2 YYEEEE.